This T cell receptor beta chain comes out of a study of shared clonotypes between healthy human individuals. As for the study in general: The donors, a couple of women and a few men, were aged 18 to 49.

Unsorted PBMC DNA sequencing spanned ten immunoSEQ deep assay plates. Sequenced by immunoSEQ multiplex PCR; TCRdb stores in-frame clones only, minus some. The sample gives some 490,000 clones, approximately 78% of which show up once; around 13% is in the top ten. Adults of Caucasian background living in Nashville, Tennessee made up all donors. Germline CDR1 and CDR2: SGHNT and YYREEE (reference sequence). The CDR3 sequence is 13 residues long. The ends were cut back, 1 base at V and 10 bases at J, with 12 bases in the middle. The sample was PBMCs. The chain recombines TRBV5-4 with TRBJ2-1; no reliable D call. This TCR came from a woman between 35 and 50 years old in good health. Some clones in this sample may be carry-over from other donors' samples. The CDR3 DNA follows: TGTGCCAGCAGCTTGTTCCTGGTCGGGGAGCAGTTCTTC. Residues: CASSLFLVGEQFF.